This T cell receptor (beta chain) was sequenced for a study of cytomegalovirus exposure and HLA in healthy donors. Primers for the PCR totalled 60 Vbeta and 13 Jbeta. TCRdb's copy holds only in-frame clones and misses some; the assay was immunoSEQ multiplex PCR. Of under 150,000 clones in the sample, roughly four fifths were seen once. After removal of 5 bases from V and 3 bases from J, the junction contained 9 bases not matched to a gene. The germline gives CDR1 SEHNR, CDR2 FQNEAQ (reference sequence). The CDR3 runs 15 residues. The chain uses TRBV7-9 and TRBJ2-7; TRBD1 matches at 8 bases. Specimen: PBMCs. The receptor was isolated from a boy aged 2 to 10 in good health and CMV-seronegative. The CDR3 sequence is CASSRAGTGGYEQYF. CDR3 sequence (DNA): TGTGCCAGCAGCCGCGCCGGGACAGGTGGCTACGAGCAGTACTTC.